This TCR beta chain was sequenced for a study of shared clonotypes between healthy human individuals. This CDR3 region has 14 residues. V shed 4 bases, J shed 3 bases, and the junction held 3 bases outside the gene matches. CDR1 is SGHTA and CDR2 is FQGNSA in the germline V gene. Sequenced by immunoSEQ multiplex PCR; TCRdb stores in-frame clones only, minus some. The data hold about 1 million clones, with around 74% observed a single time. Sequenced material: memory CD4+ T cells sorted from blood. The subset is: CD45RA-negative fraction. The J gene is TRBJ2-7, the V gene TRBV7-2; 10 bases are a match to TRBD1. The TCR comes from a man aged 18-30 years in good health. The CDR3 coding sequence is TGTGCCAGCAGCTGGGGACAGGGGTACTACGAGCAGTACTTC. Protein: CASSWGQGYYEQYF.